The 13 T cell receptor beta chains presented below share a single source sample, sequenced in a study of CD8 T cells in Susac syndrome. An amount of RNA that ranged from about 0.45 to 1 ug was reverse transcribed with random hexamers. MiXCR, applied by TCRdb to the immunoSEQ multiplex PCR reads, yields one record per CDR3 protein. The sample records around 130,000 distinct CDR3 sequences, nearly 95% being singletons. Sequenced: CD4+ T cells from PBMCs. The receptors come from a human donor in good health.

This clonotype appeared a few times. The chain uses TRBV12-3 or TRBV12-4 and TRBJ1-5; possible D gene TRBD1, 5 bases. V gave up 2 bases and J gave up 4 bases, with 9 bases separating them. CDR3 length: 14 amino acids. The CDR3 protein is CASSLQGPNQPQHF. CDR3 coding DNA: TGTGCCAGCAGTTTACAGGGTCCTAATCAGCCCCAGCATTTT.

The V and J genes are TRBV5-1 and TRBJ2-5; 9 bases agree with TRBD2. Unmatched junction bases numbered 9, after V lost 4 bases and J lost 5 bases. CDR1 is SGHRS, CDR2 YFSETQ, per germline. This CDR3 region has 15 residues. The CDR3: CASSVSGRSGETQYF. The CDR3, as DNA: TGCGCCAGCAGCGTTAGCGGGAGAAGTGGGGAGACCCAGTACTTC.

This rearrangement joins TRBV2 to TRBJ1-2, with a weak D call TRBD1 (5 bases). Per the germline V gene, CDR1 is SNHLY and CDR2 is FYNNEI. V gave up 3 bases and J gave up 4 bases, with 12 bases separating them. This CDR3 comprises 14 residues. Here the CDR3 reads CASSEARGAYGYTF. CDR3 coding DNA: TGTGCCAGCAGTGAGGCGAGAGGGGCCTATGGCTACACCTTC.

V gene TRBV7-9 combines with J gene TRBJ2-5; no definite D call. Trimming shortened V by 3 bases and J by 7 bases, and 9 bases separated the two germline ends. Looked up from germline, CDR1 is SEHNR and CDR2 is FQNEAQ (reference sequence). The CDR3 loop spans 12 amino acids. CDR3 protein: CASSFGPGTQYF. In DNA, the CDR3 is TGTGCCAGCAGCTTCGGTCCGGGGACCCAGTACTTC.

The CDR3 sequence is CASSSGLAGVNEQFF. CDR3 coding DNA: TGTGCCAGCAGTTCCGGACTAGCGGGAGTCAATGAGCAGTTCTTC. This chain uses TRBV27 with TRBJ2-1, with 13 nucleotides matching TRBD2. CDR1 and CDR2 from the germline V gene are MNHEY and SMNVEV (reference sequence). CDR3 size: 15 residues. J gave up 6 bases and V 4 bases, and 3 bases lay outside the gene matches.

The chain is built from TRBV3-1 and TRBJ1-4, with D hard to call. From germline, CDR1 is LGHDT and CDR2 YNNKEL (reference sequence). V was shortened by 3 bases and J by 7 bases, with 12 bases between the two germline ends. The length of the CDR3 is 14 residues. CDR3 sequence reads: CASSHGGLGEKLFF. The CDR3, as DNA: TGTGCCAGCAGCCACGGAGGGTTGGGTGAAAAACTGTTTTTT. Combining the CDR3 with reference TRBV3-1 and TRBJ1-4 gives the whole variable domain DTAVSQTPKYLVTQMGNDKSIKCEQNLGHDTMYWYKQDSKKFLKIMFSYNNKELIINETVPNRFSPKSPDKAHLNLHINSLELGDSAVYFCASSHGGLGEKLFFGSGTQLSVL.

The J gene is TRBJ2-1, the V gene TRBV29-1; no firm D call. CDR1 is SQVTM and CDR2 is ANQGSEA in the germline V gene. This CDR3 comprises 14 residues. The germline V and J ends were trimmed by 7 bases and 0 bases, with 13 bases remaining between them. The CDR3 nucleotides read TGCAGCGCCTTCCCGGTAAGCTCCTACAATGAGCAGTTCTTC. It encodes CSAFPVSSYNEQFF.

The chain has TRBV5-1 and TRBJ2-1; 13 bases are a match to TRBD2. This CDR3 spans 14 amino acids. J lost 9 bases, V lost 4 bases, and 4 bases had no gene match. CDR1 is SGHRS, CDR2 YFSETQ, per germline. The CDR3 DNA sequence: TGCGCCAGCAGCGAAGGACTAGCGGGAGTTGAGCAGTTCTTC. This encodes CASSEGLAGVEQFF.

The chain has TRBV24-1 and TRBJ1-2; D is uncertain. CDR3 length: 13 residues. Germline loops: CDR1 KGHDR, CDR2 SFDVKD. Between the trimmed V and J ends, which lost 0 bases and 7 bases, there was a span of 8 bases. The CDR3 protein is CATSDLNNRGYTF. Written as DNA, the CDR3 is TGTGCCACCAGTGATTTGAACAATCGTGGCTACACCTTC.

V gene TRBV12-3 or TRBV12-4 combines with J gene TRBJ2-6; D gene ambiguous. CDR3 length: 14 residues. With 4 bases removed from V and 0 bases from J, the gap between germline ends came to 4 bases. CDR3 bases: TGTGCCAGCAGTTCCGACTCTGGGGCCAACGTCCTGACTTTC. It codes for CASSSDSGANVLTF.

V and J are TRBV12-3 or TRBV12-4 and TRBJ2-7; D might be TRBD1 (5 bases). The CDR3 contains 13 residues. V gave up 2 bases and J gave up 6 bases, with 11 bases separating them. CDR3 region: CASSLQGTVEQYF. CDR3 nucleotides: TGTGCCAGCAGTTTACAGGGAACCGTCGAGCAGTACTTC.

V gene TRBV12-3 or TRBV12-4 combines with J gene TRBJ1-5; the D is unclear. The CDR3 length is 15 residues. The V end was cut by 5 bases, the J end by 10 bases, with 21 bases between. CDR3 in DNA: TGTGCCAGCAGTCTTAGCGGCGGAATCAGCTCCCCCCAGCATTTT. Translating it yields CASSLSGGISSPQHF.

V usage is TRBV2 and J usage is TRBJ1-2; no definite D call. V lost 7 bases and J 2 bases, leaving 14 bases between the germline ends. The CDR3 has 14 residues. Germline V gives CDR1 SNHLY, CDR2 FYNNEI. The CDR3 here is CASTRAGVNYGYTF. The CDR3, as DNA: TGTGCCAGCACCCGGGCGGGCGTAAACTATGGCTACACCTTC.